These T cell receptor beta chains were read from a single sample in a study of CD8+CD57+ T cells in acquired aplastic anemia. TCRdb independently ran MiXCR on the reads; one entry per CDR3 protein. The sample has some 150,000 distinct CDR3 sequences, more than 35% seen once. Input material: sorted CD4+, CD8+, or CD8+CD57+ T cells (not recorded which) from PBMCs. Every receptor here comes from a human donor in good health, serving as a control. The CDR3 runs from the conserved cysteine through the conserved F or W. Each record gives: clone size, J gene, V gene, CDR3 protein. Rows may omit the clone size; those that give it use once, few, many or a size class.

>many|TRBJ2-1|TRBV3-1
CASSQDTVNEQFF
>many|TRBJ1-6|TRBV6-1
CASSLTPLGSPLHF
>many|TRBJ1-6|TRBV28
CASSPSHSPLHF
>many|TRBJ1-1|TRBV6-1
CASRPGQRNTEAFF
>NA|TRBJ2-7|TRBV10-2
CASSEPWTGNEQYF
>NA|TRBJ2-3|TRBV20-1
CSADPGYHTDTQYF
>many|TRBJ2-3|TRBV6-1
CASSRTSTDTQYF
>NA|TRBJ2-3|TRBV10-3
CAISAVSADTQYF
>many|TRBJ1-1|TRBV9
CASSVDGRVNTEAFF
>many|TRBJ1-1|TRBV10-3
CATYHARALNTEAFF
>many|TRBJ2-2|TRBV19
CASSGWGTGLYGDAGELFF
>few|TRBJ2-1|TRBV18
CASSHGGRQGRIVYNEQFF
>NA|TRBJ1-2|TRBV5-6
CASSLRQGDGYTF
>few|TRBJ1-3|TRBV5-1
CASSPDGSGNTIYF
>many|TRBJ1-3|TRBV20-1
CSAEGTGTDSGNTIYF
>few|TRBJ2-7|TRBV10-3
CAIRFEGGFEQYF
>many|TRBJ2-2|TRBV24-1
CATSDPSDVNTGELFF
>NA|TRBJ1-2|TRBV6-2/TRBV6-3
CASGTLGYTF
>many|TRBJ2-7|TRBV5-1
CASSQERYEQYF
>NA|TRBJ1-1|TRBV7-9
CASSLIGGSSGAFF
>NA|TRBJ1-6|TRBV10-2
CASSEGFRALHF
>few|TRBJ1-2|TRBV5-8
CASSPVGGLLYGYTF
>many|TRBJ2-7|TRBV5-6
CASSVTSGSGTYEQYF
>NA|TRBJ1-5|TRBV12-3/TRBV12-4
CASSPLSHQPQHF
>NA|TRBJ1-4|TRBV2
CASRGRAATNEKLFF
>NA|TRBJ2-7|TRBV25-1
CASSVGAQYEQYF
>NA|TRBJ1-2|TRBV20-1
CSARGDGAHYGYTF
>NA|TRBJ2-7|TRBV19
CASRQGSEQYF
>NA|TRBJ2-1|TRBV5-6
CASSLTSGSFNEQFF
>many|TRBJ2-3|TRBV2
CASSPSGLATDTQYF
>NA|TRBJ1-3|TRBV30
CAWSVTGATGNTIYF
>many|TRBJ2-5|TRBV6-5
CASSYSFGGETQYF